The 17 T cell receptor beta chains listed next were all sequenced from one sample in a study of CD4 T cells in relation to SARS-CoV-2 and coronaviruses (dated by TCRdb to the early 2020s). CD4+ T cells from unexposed donors were collected before the COVID-19 pandemic (2011-2018). After 10 to 11 days of culture, CD4+ T cells were isolated with the EasySep CD4+ T cell isolation kit. Their specific antigens are unknown. Libraries were built with the immunoSEQ multiplex PCR assay. TCRdb limited this immuneACCESS table to in-frame rearrangements with V and J called. A share of clones is missing; checked studies link under half to unresolved V genes, and the rest is unexplained. Across this sample there are more than 25,000 clones, with over 70% seen only once. Together, the top ten hold about an eighth of the sample. The sample taken for sequencing was CD4+ T cells from PBMCs, cultured in vitro. These receptors were taken from a human donor in good health.

This clone was found a few times. The V gene is TRBV9, the J gene TRBJ1-2; 7 nucleotides match TRBD1. The J segment lost 4 bases and the V segment lost 5 bases, leaving 14 bases of the junction unmatched. This CDR3 spans 16 amino acids. The germline gives CDR1 SGDLS, CDR2 YYNGEE. CDR3 protein: CASRDTGQPPGYGYTF. The CDR3 coding sequence is TGTGCCAGCAGAGACACGGGACAGCCACCGGGCTATGGCTACACCTTC.

The J gene is TRBJ2-3, the V gene TRBV5-6, with 8 bases identical to TRBD2. The CDR3 runs to 14 residues. After removal of 4 bases from V and 4 bases from J, the junction contained 5 bases not matched to a gene. Germline V gives CDR1 SGHDT, CDR2 YYEEEE. As DNA, the CDR3 is TGTGCCAGCAGCCCCAGCGGGGGAGCAGATACGCAGTATTTT. Translated: CASSPSGGADTQYF.

The V gene is TRBV7-7, the J gene TRBJ2-1; TRBD2 agrees at 9 bases. The CDR3 runs to 18 residues. Losses at the gene ends were 5 bases for V and 3 bases for J; bases not matched to a gene: 14. In germline, CDR1 is SSHAT, CDR2 FNYEAQ (reference sequence). The CDR3 region is CASSQNPGALAGYNEQFF. CDR3 DNA: TGTGCCAGCAGCCAAAATCCGGGGGCACTAGCGGGCTACAATGAGCAGTTCTTC.

V gene TRBV11-2 combines with J gene TRBJ2-7; 7 bases agree with TRBD1. Germline V CDR1 and CDR2: SGHAT, FQNNGV. The CDR3 loop spans 16 amino acids. J was trimmed by 3 bases and V by 5 bases; bases with no gene match: 13. CDR3 in amino acids: CASSGPGTVTFYEQYF. The CDR3 nucleotides read TGTGCCAGCAGCGGACCCGGGACAGTAACCTTCTACGAGCAGTACTTC.

The rearrangement uses TRBV7-9 and TRBJ1-1, with a tentative D call TRBD1 (6 bases). V gave up 4 bases and J gave up 7 bases, with 13 bases separating them. This CDR3 contains 13 residues. In germline, CDR1 is SEHNR, CDR2 FQNEAQ (reference sequence). CDR3 amino acids: CASSWGAQSEAFF. CDR3 DNA: TGTGCCAGCAGCTGGGGGGCCCAGAGTGAAGCTTTCTTT.

The rearrangement uses TRBV5-1 and TRBJ2-3; TRBD1 matches at 8 bases. V lost 3 bases and J lost 3; bases outside the gene matches: 9. This CDR3 spans 16 amino acids. In germline, CDR1 is SGHRS, CDR2 YFSETQ. CDR3 protein: CASSSTRGLGTDTQYF. DNA of the CDR3: TGCGCCAGCAGCTCGACCAGGGGGCTCGGGACAGATACGCAGTATTTT.

A few counts support this clone. J is TRBJ2-7 and V is TRBV7-8, with 12 nucleotides matching TRBD2. Trimming at V came to 2 bases and at J to 5 bases, leaving 13 bases not matched to a gene. Per the germline V gene, CDR1 is SGHVS and CDR2 is FQNEAQ. The CDR3 sequence is 18 residues long. DNA for the CDR3: TGTGCCAGCAGCTTAATTAGATTTAGACTAGCGGGAGTCCACGAGCAGTACTTC. Its translation: CASSLIRFRLAGVHEQYF.

The V call is TRBV18, the J call TRBJ2-7; D is unresolved. V dropped 4 bases and J dropped 6 bases, with 19 bases sitting between them. The CDR3 runs 15 residues. Germline CDR1 is KGHSH and CDR2 is LQKENI. DNA of the CDR3: TGTGCCAGCTCACTTTTTGCGGACGGATTGGGCGAGCAGTACTTC. This codes for CASSLFADGLGEQYF.

The rearrangement links TRBV5-1 to TRBJ2-3; the D is unclear. This CDR3 is 12 amino acids long. V dropped 4 bases and J dropped 6 bases, with 9 bases sitting between them. Germline loops: CDR1 SGHRS, CDR2 YFSETQ. The CDR3 DNA reads as TGCGCCAGCAGCCTCGGTGATGATACGCAGTATTTT. It is translated as CASSLGDDTQYF.

V usage is TRBV28 and J usage is TRBJ2-3, with 9 bases fitting TRBD1. The CDR3 sequence is 13 residues long. From germline, CDR1 is MDHEN and CDR2 SYDVKM. J gave up 1 base and V 10 bases, and 3 bases lay outside the gene matches. CDR3 sequence: CATRTGGTDTQYF. Here the CDR3 DNA reads TGTGCCACCCGGACAGGGGGCACAGATACGCAGTATTTT.

V gene TRBV7-9 combines with J gene TRBJ1-2, with unresolved D. The CDR3 spans 13 residues. Per germline, CDR1 SEHNR and CDR2 FQNEAQ (reference sequence). Trimming cost V 5 bases and J 2 bases, with 9 bases left between them. This CDR3 is CASSGNLNYGYTF. The CDR3 bases are TGTGCCAGCAGCGGAAACCTCAACTATGGCTACACCTTC.

This clone was detected a few times. The rearrangement joins TRBV19 to TRBJ1-2; TRBD1 matches at 10 bases. Trimming cost V 6 bases and J 13 bases; bases outside gene matches: 8. The germline gives CDR1 LNHDA, CDR2 SQIVND (reference sequence). CDR3 length: 12 amino acids. CDR3 sequence (DNA): TGTGCCAGTAGCCCCGGACAGGGGGAAGCCACCTTC. This codes for CASSPGQGEATF. Combining the CDR3 with reference TRBV19 and TRBJ1-2 gives the whole variable domain DGGITQSPKYLFRKEGQNVTLSCEQNLNHDAMYWYRQDPGQGLRLIYYSQIVNDFQKGDIAEGYSVSREKKESFPLTVTSAQKNPTAFYLCASSPGQGEATFGSGTRLTVV.

This sequence joins TRBV5-1 and TRBJ2-7; 7 bases fit TRBD1. Trimming took 4 bases from V and 1 from J; bases not matched to a gene: 5. Germline CDR1 and CDR2: SGHRS and YFSETQ. The CDR3 extends over 14 amino acids. The DNA of the CDR3 is TGCGCCAGCAGCCTGGACAGGAGATCCTACGAGCAGTACTTC. Translation gives CASSLDRRSYEQYF.

The V gene is TRBV19, the J gene TRBJ1-2; 7 nucleotides match TRBD1. V lost 5 bases to trimming and J lost 7 bases; unmatched junction nucleotides: 13. Germline V CDR1 and CDR2: LNHDA, SQIVND (reference sequence). There are 15 residues in the CDR3. In DNA, the CDR3 is TGTGCCAGTAGTTCTCTAGGACAGGAGTTGTTTGGCTACACCTTC. Its translation is CASSSLGQELFGYTF.

The J gene is TRBJ2-7, the V gene TRBV2, with 7 bases that match TRBD1. There are 18 residues in the CDR3. With 0 bases clipped from V and 0 bases from J, the junction kept 11 bases outside the gene matches. Germline lookup yields CDR1 SNHLY and CDR2 FYNNEI. The CDR3 region has the DNA TGTGCCAGCAGTGAAGCGCTTCGGGGCTGGGACAGCTCCTACGAGCAGTACTTC. As protein: CASSEALRGWDSSYEQYF.

The J gene is TRBJ2-2, the V gene TRBV10-3; 9 bases agree with TRBD1. Trimming cost V 6 bases and J 2 bases; bases outside gene matches: 1. Looked up from germline, CDR1 is ENHRY and CDR2 is SYGVKD. This CDR3 has 14 residues. CDR3 nucleotides: TGTGCCATCAGGGGACAGGGTAACACCGGGGAGCTGTTTTTT. It codes for CAIRGQGNTGELFF.

This chain connects TRBV7-7 to TRBJ2-3; tentative D call: TRBD2 (7 bases). The germline V gene has CDR1 SSHAT and CDR2 FNYEAQ (reference sequence). CDR3 length: 15 amino acids. V shed 5 bases and J shed 1 base, with 13 bases lying between them. CDR3 loop: CASSPLGGGTDTQYF. The DNA for the CDR3 is TGTGCCAGCAGCCCCTTAGGGGGGGGCACAGATACGCAGTATTTT.